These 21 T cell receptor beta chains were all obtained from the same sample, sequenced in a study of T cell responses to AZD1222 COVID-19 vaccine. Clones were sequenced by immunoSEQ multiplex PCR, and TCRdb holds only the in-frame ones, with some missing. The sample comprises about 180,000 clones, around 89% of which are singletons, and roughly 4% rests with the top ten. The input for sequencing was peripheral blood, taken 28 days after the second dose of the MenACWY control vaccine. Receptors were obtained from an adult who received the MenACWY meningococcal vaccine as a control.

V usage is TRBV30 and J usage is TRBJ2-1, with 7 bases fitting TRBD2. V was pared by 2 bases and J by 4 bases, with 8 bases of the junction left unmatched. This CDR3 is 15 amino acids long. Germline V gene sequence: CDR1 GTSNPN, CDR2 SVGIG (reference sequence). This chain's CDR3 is CAWSPGSGYYNEQFF. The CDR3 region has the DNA TGTGCCTGGAGTCCGGGTAGCGGGTATTACAATGAGCAGTTCTTC.

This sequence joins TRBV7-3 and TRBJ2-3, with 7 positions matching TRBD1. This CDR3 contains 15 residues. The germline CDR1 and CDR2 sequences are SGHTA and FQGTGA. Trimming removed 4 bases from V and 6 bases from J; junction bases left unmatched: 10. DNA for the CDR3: TGTGCCAGCAGCTCAAGCTCTGACAGGGCCGATACGCAGTATTTT. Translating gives CASSSSSDRADTQYF.

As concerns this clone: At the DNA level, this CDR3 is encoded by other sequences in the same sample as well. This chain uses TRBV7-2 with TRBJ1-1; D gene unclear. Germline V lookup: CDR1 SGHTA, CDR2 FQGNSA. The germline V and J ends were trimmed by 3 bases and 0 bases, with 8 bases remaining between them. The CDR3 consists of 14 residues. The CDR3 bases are TGTGCCAGCAGCTTCAGCACAGTGAACACTGAAGCTTTCTTT. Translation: CASSFSTVNTEAFF.

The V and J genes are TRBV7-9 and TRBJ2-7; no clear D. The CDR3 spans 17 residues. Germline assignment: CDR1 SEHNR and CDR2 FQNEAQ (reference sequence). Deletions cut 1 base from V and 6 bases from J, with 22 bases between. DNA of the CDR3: TGTGCCAGCAGCTTAGGACTTGAAAAGGATATTCACTCCGAGCAGTACTTC. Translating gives CASSLGLEKDIHSEQYF. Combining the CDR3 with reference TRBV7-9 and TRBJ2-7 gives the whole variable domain DTGVSQNPRHKITKRGQNVTFRCDPISEHNRLYWYRQTLGQGPEFLTYFQNEAQLEKSRLLSDRFSAERPKGSFSTLEIQRTEQGDSAMYLCASSLGLEKDIHSEQYFGPGTRLTVT.

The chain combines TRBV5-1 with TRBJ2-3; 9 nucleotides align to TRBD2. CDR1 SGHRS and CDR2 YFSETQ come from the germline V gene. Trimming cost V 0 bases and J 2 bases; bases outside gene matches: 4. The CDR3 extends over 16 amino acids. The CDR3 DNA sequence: TGCGCCAGCAGCTTGGATAGCGGGAGTATCACAGATACGCAGTATTTT. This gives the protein CASSLDSGSITDTQYF.

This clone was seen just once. The CDR3 bases are TGTGCCATCAGTGGGACAGGGGGCGCAACCGGGGAGCTGTTTTTT. Its protein product is CAISGTGGATGELFF. V is TRBV10-3 and J is TRBJ2-2, with 11 bases that match TRBD1. The germline CDR1 and CDR2 sequences are ENHRY and SYGVKD. The CDR3 totals 15 residues. With V trimmed by 4 bases and J by 5 bases, 3 bases remained unmatched.

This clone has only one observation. The CDR3 region has the DNA TGTGCCAGCAGTTTAGTTCGGTATAATTCACCCCTCCACTTT. Encoded protein: CASSLVRYNSPLHF. This rearrangement joins TRBV27 to TRBJ1-6; D gene uncertain. The CDR3 consists of 14 residues. Trimming left V 2 bases short and J 4 bases short, with 6 bases between. The germline gives CDR1 MNHEY, CDR2 SMNVEV (reference sequence).

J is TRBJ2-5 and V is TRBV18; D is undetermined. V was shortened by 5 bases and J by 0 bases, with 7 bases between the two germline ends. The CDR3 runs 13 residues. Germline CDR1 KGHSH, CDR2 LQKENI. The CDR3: CASSGSNQETQYF. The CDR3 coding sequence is TGTGCCAGCTCAGGGTCCAACCAAGAGACCCAGTACTTC.

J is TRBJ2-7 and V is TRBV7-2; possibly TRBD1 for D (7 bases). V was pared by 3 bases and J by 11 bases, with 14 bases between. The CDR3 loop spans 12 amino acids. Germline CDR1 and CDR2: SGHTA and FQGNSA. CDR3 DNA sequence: TGTGCCAGCAGCTTGGGGGGACAGACGAAGTACTTC. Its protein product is CASSLGGQTKYF.

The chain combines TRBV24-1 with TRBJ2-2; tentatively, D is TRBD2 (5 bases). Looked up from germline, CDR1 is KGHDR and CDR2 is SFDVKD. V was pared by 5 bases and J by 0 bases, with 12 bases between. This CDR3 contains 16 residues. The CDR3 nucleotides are TGTGCCACCAGTGGCGCTCTAGCCCCGAACACCGGGGAGCTGTTTTTT. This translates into CATSGALAPNTGELFF.

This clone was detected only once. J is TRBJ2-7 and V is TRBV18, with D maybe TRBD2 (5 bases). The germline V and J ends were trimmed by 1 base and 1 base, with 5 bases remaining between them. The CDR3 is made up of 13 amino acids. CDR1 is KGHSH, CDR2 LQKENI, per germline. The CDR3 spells CASSPRESYEQYF. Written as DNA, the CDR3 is TGTGCCAGCTCACCACGGGAGTCCTACGAGCAGTACTTC.

The CDR3 DNA reads TGTGCCAGTAGGCGGGAACGAAACACAGATACGCAGTATTTT. Translation gives CASRRERNTDTQYF. The chain links TRBV19 to TRBJ2-3, with TRBD2 as a possible D gene (6 bases). Per germline, CDR1 LNHDA and CDR2 SQIVND (reference sequence). Trimming took 6 bases from V and 2 from J, leaving 12 bases between them. The CDR3 contains 14 residues.

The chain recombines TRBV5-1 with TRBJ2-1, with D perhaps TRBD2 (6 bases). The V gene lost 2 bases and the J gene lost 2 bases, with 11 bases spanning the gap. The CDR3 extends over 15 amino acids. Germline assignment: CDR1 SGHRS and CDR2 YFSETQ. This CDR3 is CASSFLTGAYNEQFF. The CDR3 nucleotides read TGCGCCAGCAGCTTTTTGACGGGGGCCTACAATGAGCAGTTCTTC.

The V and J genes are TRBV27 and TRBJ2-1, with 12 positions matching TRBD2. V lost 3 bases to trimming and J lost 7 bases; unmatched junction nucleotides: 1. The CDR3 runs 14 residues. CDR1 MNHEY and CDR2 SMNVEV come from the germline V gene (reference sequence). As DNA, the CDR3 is TGTGCCAGCAGTTTCCTAGCGGGGGGGAATGAGCAGTTCTTC. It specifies CASSFLAGGNEQFF.

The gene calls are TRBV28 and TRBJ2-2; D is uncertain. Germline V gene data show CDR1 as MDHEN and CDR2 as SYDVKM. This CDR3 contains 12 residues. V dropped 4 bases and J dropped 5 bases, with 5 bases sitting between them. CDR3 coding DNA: TGTGCCAGCAGTTCACATACCGGGGAGCTGTTTTTT. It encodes CASSSHTGELFF.

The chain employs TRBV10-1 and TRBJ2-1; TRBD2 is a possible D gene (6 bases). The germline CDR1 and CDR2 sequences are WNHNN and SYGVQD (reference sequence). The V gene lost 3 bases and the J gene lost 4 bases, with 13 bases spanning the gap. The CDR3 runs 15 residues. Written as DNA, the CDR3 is TGCGCCAGCAGTGACCCCCGGGACTTTTACAATGAGCAGTTCTTC. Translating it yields CASSDPRDFYNEQFF.

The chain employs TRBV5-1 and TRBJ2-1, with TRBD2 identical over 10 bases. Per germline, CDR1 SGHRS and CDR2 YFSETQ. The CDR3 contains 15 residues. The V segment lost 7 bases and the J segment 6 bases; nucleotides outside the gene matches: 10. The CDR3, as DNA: TGCGCCAGCGTGGAGGTAGCGGGAGGCCCCAATGAGCAGTTCTTC. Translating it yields CASVEVAGGPNEQFF.

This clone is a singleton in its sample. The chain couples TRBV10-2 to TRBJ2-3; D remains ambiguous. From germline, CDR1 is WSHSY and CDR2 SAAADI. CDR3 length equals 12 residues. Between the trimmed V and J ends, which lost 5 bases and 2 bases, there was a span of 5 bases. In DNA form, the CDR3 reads TGCGCCAGCAGTCCCTACACAGATACGCAGTATTTT. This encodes CASSPYTDTQYF.

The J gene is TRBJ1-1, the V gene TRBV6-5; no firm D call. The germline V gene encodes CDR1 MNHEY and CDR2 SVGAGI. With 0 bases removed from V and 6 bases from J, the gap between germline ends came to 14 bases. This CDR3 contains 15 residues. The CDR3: CASSYSTVGEAEAFF. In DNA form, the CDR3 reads TGTGCCAGCAGTTACTCGACCGTCGGGGAGGCTGAAGCTTTCTTT.

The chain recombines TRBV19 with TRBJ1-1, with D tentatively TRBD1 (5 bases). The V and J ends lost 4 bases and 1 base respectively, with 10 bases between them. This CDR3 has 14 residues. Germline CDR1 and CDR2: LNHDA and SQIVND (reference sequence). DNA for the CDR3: TGTGCCAGTAGTACATGGACAACGAACACTGAAGCTTTCTTT. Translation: CASSTWTTNTEAFF.

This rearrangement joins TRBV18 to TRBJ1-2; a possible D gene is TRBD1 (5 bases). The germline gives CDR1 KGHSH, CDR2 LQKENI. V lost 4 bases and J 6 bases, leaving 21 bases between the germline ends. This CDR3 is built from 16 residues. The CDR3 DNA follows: TGTGCCAGCTCACGAACCTGGTATGGGGCTCCCCATGGCTACACCTTC. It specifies CASSRTWYGAPHGYTF.